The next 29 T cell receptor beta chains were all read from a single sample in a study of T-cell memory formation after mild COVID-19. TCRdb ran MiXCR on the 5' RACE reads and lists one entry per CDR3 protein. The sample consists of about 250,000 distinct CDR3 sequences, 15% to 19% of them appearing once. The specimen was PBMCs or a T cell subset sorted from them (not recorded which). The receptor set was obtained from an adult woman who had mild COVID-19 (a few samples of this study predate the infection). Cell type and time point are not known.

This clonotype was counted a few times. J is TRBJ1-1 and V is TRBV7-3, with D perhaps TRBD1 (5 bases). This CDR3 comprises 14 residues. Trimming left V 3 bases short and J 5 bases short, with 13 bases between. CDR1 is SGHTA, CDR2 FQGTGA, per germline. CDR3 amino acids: CASSFSGGSTEAFF. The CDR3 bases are TGTGCCAGCAGCTTTTCGGGGGGAAGTACTGAAGCTTTCTTT.

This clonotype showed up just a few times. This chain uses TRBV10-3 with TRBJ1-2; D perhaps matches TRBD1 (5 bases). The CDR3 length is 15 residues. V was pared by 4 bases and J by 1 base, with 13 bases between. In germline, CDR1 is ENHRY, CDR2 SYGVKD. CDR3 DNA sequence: TGTGCCATCAGTGGGGGGGACGGGGTTAACTATGGCTACACCTTC. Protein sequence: CAISGGDGVNYGYTF.

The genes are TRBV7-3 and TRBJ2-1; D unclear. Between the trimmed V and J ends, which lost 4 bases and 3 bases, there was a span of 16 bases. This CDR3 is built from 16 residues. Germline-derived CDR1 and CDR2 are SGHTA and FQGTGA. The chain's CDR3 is CASSSHPTPFYNEQFF. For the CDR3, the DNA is TGTGCCAGCAGCTCACACCCGACTCCTTTCTACAATGAGCAGTTCTTC.

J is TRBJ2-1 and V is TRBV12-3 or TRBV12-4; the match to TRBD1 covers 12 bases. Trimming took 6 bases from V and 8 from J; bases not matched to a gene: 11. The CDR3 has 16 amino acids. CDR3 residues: CASRTRGQGARDEQFF. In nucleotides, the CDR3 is TGTGCCAGCAGGACCAGGGGACAGGGGGCGCGTGATGAGCAGTTCTTC.

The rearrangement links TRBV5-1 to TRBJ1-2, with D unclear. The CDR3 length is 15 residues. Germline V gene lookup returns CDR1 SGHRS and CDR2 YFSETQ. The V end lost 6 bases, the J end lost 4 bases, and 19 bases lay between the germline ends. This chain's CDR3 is CASTPVLSGGYGYTF. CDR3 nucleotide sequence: TGCGCCAGCACACCGGTCTTGTCCGGAGGCTATGGCTACACCTTC.

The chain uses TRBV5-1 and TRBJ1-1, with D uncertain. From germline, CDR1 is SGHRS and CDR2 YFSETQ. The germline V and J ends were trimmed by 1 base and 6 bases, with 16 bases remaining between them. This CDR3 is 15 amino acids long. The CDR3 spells CASSLSVGGDAEAFF. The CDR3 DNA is TGCGCCAGCAGCTTGTCTGTGGGCGGTGATGCTGAAGCTTTCTTT.

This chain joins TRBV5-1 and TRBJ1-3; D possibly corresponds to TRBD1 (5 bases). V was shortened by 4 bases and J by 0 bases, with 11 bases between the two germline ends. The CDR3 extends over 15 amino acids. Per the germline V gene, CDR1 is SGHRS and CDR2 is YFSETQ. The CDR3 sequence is CASSTDGTSGNTIYF. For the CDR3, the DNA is TGCGCCAGCAGCACGGACGGGACCTCTGGAAACACCATATATTTT.

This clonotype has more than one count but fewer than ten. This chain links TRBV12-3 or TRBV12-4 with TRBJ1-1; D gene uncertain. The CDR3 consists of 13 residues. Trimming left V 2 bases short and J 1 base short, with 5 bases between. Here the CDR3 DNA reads TGTGCCAGCAGTTTAAAGGAGAACACTGAAGCTTTCTTT. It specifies CASSLKENTEAFF.

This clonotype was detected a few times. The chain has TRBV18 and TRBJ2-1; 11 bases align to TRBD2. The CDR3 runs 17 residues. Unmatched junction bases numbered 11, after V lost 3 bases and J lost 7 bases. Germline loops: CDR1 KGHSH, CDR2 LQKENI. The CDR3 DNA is TGTGCCAGCTCACCCCTTTTAGCGGGAGGGCGTATTAATGAGCAGTTCTTC. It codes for CASSPLLAGGRINEQFF.

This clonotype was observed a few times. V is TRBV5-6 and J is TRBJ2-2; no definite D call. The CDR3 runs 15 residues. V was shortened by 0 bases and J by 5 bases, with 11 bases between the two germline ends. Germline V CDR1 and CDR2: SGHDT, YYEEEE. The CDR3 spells CASSLESLMTGELFF. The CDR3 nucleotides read TGTGCCAGCAGCTTGGAAAGTCTGATGACCGGGGAGCTGTTTTTT.

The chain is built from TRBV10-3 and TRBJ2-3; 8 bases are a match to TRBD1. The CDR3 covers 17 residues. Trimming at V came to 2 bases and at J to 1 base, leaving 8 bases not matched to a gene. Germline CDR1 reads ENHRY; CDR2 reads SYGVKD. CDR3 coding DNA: TGTGCCATCAGTGAGCGAAACAGGGGGGCCCGCACAGATACGCAGTATTTT. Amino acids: CAISERNRGARTDTQYF.

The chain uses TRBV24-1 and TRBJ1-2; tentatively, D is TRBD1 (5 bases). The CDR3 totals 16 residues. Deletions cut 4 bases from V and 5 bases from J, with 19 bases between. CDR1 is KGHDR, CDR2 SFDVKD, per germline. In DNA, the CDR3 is TGTGCCACCAGTGACCGAAGGGACGAGCGAGTTTATGGCTACACCTTC. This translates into CATSDRRDERVYGYTF.

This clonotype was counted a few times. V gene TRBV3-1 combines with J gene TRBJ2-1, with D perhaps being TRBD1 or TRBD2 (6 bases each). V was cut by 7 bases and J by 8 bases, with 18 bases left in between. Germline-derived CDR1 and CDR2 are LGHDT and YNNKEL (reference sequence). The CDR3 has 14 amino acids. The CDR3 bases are TGTGCCAGCACCCGACTATACGGGGGCGATGAGCAGTTCTTC. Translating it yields CASTRLYGGDEQFF.

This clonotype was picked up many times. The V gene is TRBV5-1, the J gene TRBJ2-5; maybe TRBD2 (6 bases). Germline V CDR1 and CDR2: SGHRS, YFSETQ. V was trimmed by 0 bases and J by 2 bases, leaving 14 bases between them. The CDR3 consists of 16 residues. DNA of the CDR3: TGCGCCAGCAGCTTGGGTTTCGGGGCGGGACAAGAGACCCAGTACTTC. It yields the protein CASSLGFGAGQETQYF. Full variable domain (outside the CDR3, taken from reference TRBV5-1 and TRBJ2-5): KAGVTQTPRYLIKTRGQQVTLSCSPISGHRSVSWYQQTPGQGLQFLFEYFSETQRNKGNFPGRFSGRQFSNSRSEMNVSTLELGDSALYLCASSLGFGAGQETQYFGPGTRLLVL.

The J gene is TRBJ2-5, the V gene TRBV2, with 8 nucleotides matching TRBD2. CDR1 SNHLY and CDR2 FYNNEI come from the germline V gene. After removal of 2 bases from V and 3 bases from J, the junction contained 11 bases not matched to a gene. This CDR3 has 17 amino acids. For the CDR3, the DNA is TGTGCCAGCAGTGAATCCAGGGCTAGCGGGTTCAAAGAGACCCAGTACTTC. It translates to CASSESRASGFKETQYF.

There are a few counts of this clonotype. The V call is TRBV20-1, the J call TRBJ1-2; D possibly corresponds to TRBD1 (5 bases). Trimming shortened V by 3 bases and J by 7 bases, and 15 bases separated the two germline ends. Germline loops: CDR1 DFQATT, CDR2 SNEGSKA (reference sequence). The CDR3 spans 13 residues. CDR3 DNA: TGCAGTGCTAGGGGGCAAGTAGTTCCTGGCTACACCTTC. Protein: CSARGQVVPGYTF.

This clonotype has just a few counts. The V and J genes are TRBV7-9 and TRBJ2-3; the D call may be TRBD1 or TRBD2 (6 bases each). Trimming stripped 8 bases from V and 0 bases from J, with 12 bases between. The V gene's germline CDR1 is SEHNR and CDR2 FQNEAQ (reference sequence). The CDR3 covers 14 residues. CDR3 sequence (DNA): TGTGCCAGCTACGGGGGCCTTAGCACAGATACGCAGTATTTT. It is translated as CASYGGLSTDTQYF.

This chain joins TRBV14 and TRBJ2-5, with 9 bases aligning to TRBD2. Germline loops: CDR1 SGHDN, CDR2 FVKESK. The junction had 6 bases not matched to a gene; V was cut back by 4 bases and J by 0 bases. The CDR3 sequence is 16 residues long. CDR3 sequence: CASSPLAGDNQETQYF. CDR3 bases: TGTGCCAGCAGCCCCTTAGCGGGAGACAACCAAGAGACCCAGTACTTC.

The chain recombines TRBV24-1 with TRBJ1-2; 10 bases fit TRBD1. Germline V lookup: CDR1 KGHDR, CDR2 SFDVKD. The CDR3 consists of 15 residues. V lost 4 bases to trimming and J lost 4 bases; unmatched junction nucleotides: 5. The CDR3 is CATSDSRTGGYGYTF. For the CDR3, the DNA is TGTGCCACCAGTGACTCTCGGACAGGGGGCTATGGCTACACCTTC.

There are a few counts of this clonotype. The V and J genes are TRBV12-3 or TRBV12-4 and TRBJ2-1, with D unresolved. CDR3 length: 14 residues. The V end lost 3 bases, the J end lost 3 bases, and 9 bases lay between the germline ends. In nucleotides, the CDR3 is TGTGCCAGCAGTTTTTCGGGTAACTACAATGAGCAGTTCTTC. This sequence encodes CASSFSGNYNEQFF.

The DNA of the CDR3 is TGTGCCAGCAGCCAAGCGGGGGGCCGGAATGAGCAGTTCTTC. Translating it yields CASSQAGGRNEQFF. This rearrangement joins TRBV4-2 to TRBJ2-1, with a possible D match to TRBD2 (7 bases). Germline V gene lookup returns CDR1 LGHNA and CDR2 YNFKEQ. V was shortened by 1 base and J by 7 bases, with 11 bases between the two germline ends. The CDR3 has 14 amino acids.

The CDR3 loop reads CASSRDRGGGYTF. The CDR3 DNA is TGTGCCAGCAGCCGGGACAGGGGGGGTGGCTACACCTTC. This chain joins TRBV11-2 and TRBJ1-2, with 11 bases fitting TRBD1. Germline V gene sequence: CDR1 SGHAT, CDR2 FQNNGV. This CDR3 comprises 13 residues. V gave up 5 bases and J gave up 7 bases; unmatched junction bases: 3.

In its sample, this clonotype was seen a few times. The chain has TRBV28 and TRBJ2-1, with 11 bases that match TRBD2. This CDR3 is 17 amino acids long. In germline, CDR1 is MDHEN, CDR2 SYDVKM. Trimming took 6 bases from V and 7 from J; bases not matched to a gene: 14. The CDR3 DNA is TGTGCCAGCAGCCCGGGACAGCTACTAGCGGGAGAGAATGAGCAGTTCTTC. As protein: CASSPGQLLAGENEQFF.

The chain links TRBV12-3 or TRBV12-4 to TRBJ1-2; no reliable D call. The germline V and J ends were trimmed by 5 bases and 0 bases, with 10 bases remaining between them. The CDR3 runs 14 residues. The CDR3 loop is CASSPITANYGYTF. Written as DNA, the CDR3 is TGTGCCAGCAGTCCGATAACAGCTAACTATGGCTACACCTTC.

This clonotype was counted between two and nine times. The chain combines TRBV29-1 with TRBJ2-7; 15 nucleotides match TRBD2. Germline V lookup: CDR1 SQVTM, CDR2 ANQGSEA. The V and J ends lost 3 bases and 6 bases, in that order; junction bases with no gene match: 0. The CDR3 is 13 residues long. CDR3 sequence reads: CSVEGLAGGEQYF. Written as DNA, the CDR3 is TGCAGCGTTGAGGGACTAGCGGGGGGCGAGCAGTACTTC.

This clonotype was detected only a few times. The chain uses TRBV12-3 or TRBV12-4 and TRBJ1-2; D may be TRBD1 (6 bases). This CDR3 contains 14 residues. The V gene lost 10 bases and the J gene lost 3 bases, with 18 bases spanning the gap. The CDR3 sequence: CATTLFPGDYGYTF. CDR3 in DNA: TGTGCCACCACCCTGTTCCCAGGGGACTATGGCTACACCTTC.

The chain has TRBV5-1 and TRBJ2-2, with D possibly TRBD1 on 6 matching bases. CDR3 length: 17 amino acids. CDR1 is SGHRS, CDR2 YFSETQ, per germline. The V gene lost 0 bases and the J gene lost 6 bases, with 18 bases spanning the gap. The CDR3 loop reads CASSLAKTGDWSGELFF. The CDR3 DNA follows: TGCGCCAGCAGCTTGGCCAAGACAGGTGACTGGTCCGGGGAGCTGTTTTTT.

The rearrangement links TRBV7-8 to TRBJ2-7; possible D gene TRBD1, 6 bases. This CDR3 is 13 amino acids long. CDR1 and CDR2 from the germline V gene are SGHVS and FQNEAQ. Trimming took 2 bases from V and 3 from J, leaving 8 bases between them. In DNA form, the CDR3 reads TGTGCCAGCAGCTTAACAGGGTTCTACGAGCAGTACTTC. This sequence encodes CASSLTGFYEQYF.

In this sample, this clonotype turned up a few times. CDR3: CASSPPRKRSYEQYF. DNA for the CDR3: TGTGCCAGCAGCCCCCCACGGAAACGCTCCTACGAGCAGTACTTC. This chain joins TRBV7-8 and TRBJ2-7; D is undetermined. The germline gives CDR1 SGHVS, CDR2 FQNEAQ. CDR3 size: 15 residues. V was trimmed by 5 bases and J by 0 bases, leaving 14 bases between them.